These 12 T cell receptor beta chains were sequenced from one sample in a study of identical twins. Each CDR3 protein is one row after TCRdb ran MiXCR on the 5' RACE reads. The data show about 890,000 distinct CDR3 sequences, with 9% to 15% seen just once and 1.5% to 2% held by the top ten. These data were also filed under a second study, of yellow fever vaccine responses in identical twins.

Sequenced sample: PBMCs. The receptors stem from a woman aged 18-29 years in good health.

This clonotype has only a few counts. This sequence joins TRBV2 and TRBJ1-2, with TRBD1 as a possible D gene (5 bases). Trimming removed 1 base at V and 5 bases at J, with 11 bases between. Germline CDR1 SNHLY, CDR2 FYNNEI. The CDR3 spans 14 residues. CDR3 DNA: TGTGCCAGCAGTGAAGAACCCCCAGGGTATGGCTACACCTTC. It specifies CASSEEPPGYGYTF.

The gene calls are TRBV4-1 and TRBJ1-1; weak D call: TRBD1 (5 bases). Germline V CDR1 and CDR2: MGHRA, YSYEKL. The CDR3 is 13 amino acids. Trimming stripped 0 bases from V and 11 bases from J, with 13 bases between. In DNA form, the CDR3 reads TGCGCCAGCAGCCAAGAATGGGGGGGTGAGGCTTTCTTT. This codes for CASSQEWGGEAFF.

This clonotype turned up a few times. V is TRBV7-9 and J is TRBJ2-1; 7 nucleotides match TRBD1. From germline, CDR1 is SEHNR and CDR2 FQNEAQ (reference sequence). J was trimmed by 6 bases and V by 5 bases; bases with no gene match: 13. This CDR3 contains 16 residues. The CDR3 DNA is TGTGCCAGCAGCCCCCGACAGGGTTATCGGTCCAATGAGCAGTTCTTC. As protein: CASSPRQGYRSNEQFF.

The chain couples TRBV5-1 to TRBJ2-6; D is uncertain. Trimming pared 4 bases from V and 0 bases from J, leaving 5 bases between. Germline V gene lookup returns CDR1 SGHRS and CDR2 YFSETQ. The CDR3 totals 14 residues. The chain's CDR3 is CASSPFSGANVLTF. As DNA, the CDR3 is TGCGCCAGCAGCCCCTTCTCTGGGGCCAACGTCCTGACTTTC. The variable domain in full, completed from reference TRBV5-1 and TRBJ2-6, reads KAGVTQTPRYLIKTRGQQVTLSCSPISGHRSVSWYQQTPGQGLQFLFEYFSETQRNKGNFPGRFSGRQFSNSRSEMNVSTLELGDSALYLCASSPFSGANVLTFGAGSRLTVL.

V and J are TRBV6-2 or TRBV6-3 and TRBJ2-3, with D unclear. Germline V gives CDR1 MNHEY, CDR2 SVGEGT. The CDR3 covers 15 residues. V was clipped by 3 bases and J by 0 bases, with 10 bases between them. In nucleotides, the CDR3 is TGTGCCAGCAGTTATTTTAAACCTAGCACAGATACGCAGTATTTT. Its protein product is CASSYFKPSTDTQYF.

This clonotype was picked up many times. The V gene is TRBV28, the J gene TRBJ2-7; 7 bases map to TRBD2. This CDR3 contains 16 residues. V gave up 6 bases and J gave up 0 bases; unmatched junction bases: 11. The germline V gene has CDR1 MDHEN and CDR2 SYDVKM. The DNA of the CDR3 is TGTGCCAGCAGGACCCCCGGGACTACCAGCTCCTACGAGCAGTACTTC. It encodes CASRTPGTTSSYEQYF.

This clonotype came up a few times. The chain employs TRBV18 and TRBJ1-1, with D tentatively TRBD1 (5 bases). Germline values: CDR1 KGHSH, CDR2 LQKENI. The CDR3 totals 13 residues. V gave up 3 bases and J gave up 8 bases, with 13 bases separating them. The CDR3 nucleotides are TGTGCCAGCTCACCTCCTGGGGCGGCGGAAGCTTTCTTT. It encodes CASSPPGAAEAFF.

The chain joins TRBV11-1 to TRBJ1-5; D remains ambiguous. From germline, CDR1 is SGHAT and CDR2 FQDESV (reference sequence). Trimming stripped 3 bases from V and 0 bases from J, with 18 bases between. This CDR3 is 18 amino acids long. CDR3 coding DNA: TGTGCCAGCAGCTTTGGCAGTTGGGAAGGAGATAGCAATCAGCCCCAGCATTTT. Translation gives CASSFGSWEGDSNQPQHF. Complete variable domain (other parts from reference TRBV11-1 and TRBJ1-5): EAEVAQSPRYKITEKSQAVAFWCDPISGHATLYWYRQILGQGPELLVQFQDESVVDDSQLPKDRFSAERLKGVDSTLKIQPAELGDSAMYLCASSFGSWEGDSNQPQHFGDGTRLSIL.

In this sample, this clonotype turned up many times. The rearrangement uses TRBV7-3 and TRBJ2-1, with 7 bases that match TRBD2. Germline V gene sequence: CDR1 SGHTA, CDR2 FQGTGA. The CDR3 has 15 amino acids. The J segment lost 0 bases and the V segment lost 4 bases, leaving 3 bases of the junction unmatched. CDR3 sequence: CASSSRTSSYNEQFF. Here the CDR3 DNA reads TGTGCCAGCAGCTCAAGGACTAGCTCCTACAATGAGCAGTTCTTC.

This clonotype was counted between two and nine times. V usage is TRBV12-3 or TRBV12-4 and J usage is TRBJ2-7; D is unclear. Trimming stripped 6 bases from V and 7 bases from J, with 16 bases between. The CDR3 is 13 residues long. CDR3 protein: CASRLGQSGEQYF. The DNA for the CDR3 is TGTGCCAGCAGGTTGGGCCAGTCCGGGGAGCAGTACTTC.

This chain links TRBV24-1 with TRBJ2-1; a weak D match, TRBD2 (5 bases). The V and J ends lost 4 bases and 8 bases respectively, with 17 bases between them. The CDR3 sequence is 15 residues long. Germline lookup yields CDR1 KGHDR and CDR2 SFDVKD. CDR3 sequence: CATSDRDNADDEQFF. The CDR3 DNA follows: TGTGCCACCAGTGACCGGGATAACGCTGACGATGAGCAGTTCTTC.

The chain couples TRBV4-2 to TRBJ2-2; 9 positions agree with TRBD1. V shed 4 bases, J shed 5 bases, and the junction held 8 bases outside the gene matches. The germline V gene has CDR1 LGHNA and CDR2 YNFKEQ. This CDR3 comprises 16 residues. The CDR3 DNA reads TGTGCCAGCAGCCTTTCGGGACAGGGAGGGACCGGGGAGCTGTTTTTT. This gives the protein CASSLSGQGGTGELFF.